A single sample gave rise to the 26 T cell receptor beta chains below, sequenced in a study of blood T cell repertoires in COVID-19. TCRdb keeps only in-frame clones here, not all; method: immunoSEQ multiplex PCR. The sample contains about 280,000 clones, roughly nine tenths of which appear only once. The source material was PBMCs or T cells enriched from blood (not recorded which). These receptors came from a middle-aged woman who had recovered from COVID-19.

The chain is built from TRBV7-3 and TRBJ1-6; 7 positions match TRBD1. With V trimmed by 6 bases and J by 7 bases, 9 bases remained unmatched. The CDR3 contains 15 residues. Germline CDR1 reads SGHTA; CDR2 reads FQGTGA. The CDR3 loop is CASSPDRPGNSPLHF. CDR3 DNA sequence: TGTGCCAGCAGTCCGGACAGGCCTGGGAATTCACCCCTCCACTTT.

To note about this clone: The same CDR3 also results from other DNA sequences found in this sample. V gene TRBV12-3 or TRBV12-4 combines with J gene TRBJ2-7; weak D call: TRBD1 (6 bases). V shed 5 bases and J shed 4 bases, with 9 bases lying between them. This CDR3 is built from 12 residues. CDR3 protein: CASSAQGYEQYF. The CDR3 region has the DNA TGTGCCAGCAGTGCACAGGGTTACGAGCAGTACTTC.

V usage is TRBV10-1 and J usage is TRBJ2-7; possible D gene TRBD1, 5 bases. The CDR3 has 10 amino acids. The V gene lost 7 bases and the J gene lost 5 bases, with 6 bases spanning the gap. The germline V gene has CDR1 WNHNN and CDR2 SYGVQD (reference sequence). In DNA, the CDR3 is TGCGCCAGCAACAGGAACGAGCAGTACTTC. Translating it yields CASNRNEQYF.

The chain joins TRBV28 to TRBJ1-2; no clear D. The CDR3 length is 14 residues. The V end lost 6 bases, the J end lost 4 bases, and 15 bases lay between the germline ends. The germline V gene has CDR1 MDHEN and CDR2 SYDVKM. The CDR3 coding sequence is TGTGCCAGCAGCCTCCCGGCGGGCACCTATGGCTACACCTTC. Translating gives CASSLPAGTYGYTF.

The rearrangement uses TRBV7-9 and TRBJ2-7, with D possibly TRBD2 on 6 matching bases. Per the germline V gene, CDR1 is SEHNR and CDR2 is FQNEAQ (reference sequence). The CDR3 consists of 13 residues. Trimming pared 7 bases from V and 5 bases from J, leaving 15 bases between. CDR3 residues: CASTPRGSHEQYF. As DNA, the CDR3 is TGTGCCAGCACCCCCCGGGGGAGCCACGAGCAGTACTTC.

CDR3 bases: TGTGCCAGCAGCTTAGGTAACCCGGGACTCGATACGCAGTATTTT. It yields the protein CASSLGNPGLDTQYF. This chain links TRBV5-6 with TRBJ2-3, with a possible D match to TRBD2 (6 bases). The germline V gene has CDR1 SGHDT and CDR2 YYEEEE. V was pared by 2 bases and J by 6 bases, with 16 bases between. The CDR3 loop spans 15 amino acids.

V and J are TRBV5-6 and TRBJ2-7; D remains ambiguous. Per germline, CDR1 SGHDT and CDR2 YYEEEE. V shed 2 bases and J shed 4 bases, with 4 bases lying between them. The CDR3 has 11 residues. CDR3 protein: CASSFAYEQYF. CDR3 nucleotide sequence: TGTGCCAGCAGCTTTGCGTACGAGCAGTACTTC.

J is TRBJ2-1 and V is TRBV7-9; the match to TRBD2 covers 7 bases. Trimming took 5 bases from V and 5 from J; bases not matched to a gene: 6. The CDR3 is made up of 14 amino acids. Per the germline V gene, CDR1 is SEHNR and CDR2 is FQNEAQ (reference sequence). This CDR3 reads CASSPGAGDNEQFF. The CDR3 DNA sequence: TGTGCCAGCAGCCCTGGGGCGGGGGACAATGAGCAGTTCTTC.

This chain links TRBV28 with TRBJ1-2; unclear D gene. The CDR3 loop spans 12 amino acids. Germline V gives CDR1 MDHEN, CDR2 SYDVKM. Trimming removed 5 bases from V and 7 bases from J, with 11 bases in between. The CDR3 reads CASSQTLAGYTF. Written as DNA, the CDR3 is TGTGCCAGCAGTCAGACACTCGCTGGCTACACCTTC.

This clone showed up just a few times. V and J are TRBV28 and TRBJ1-1; the D gene is possibly TRBD1 (5 bases). Germline CDR1 is MDHEN and CDR2 is SYDVKM. The CDR3 has 13 amino acids. The V and J ends lost 2 bases and 6 bases respectively, with 10 bases between them. The CDR3 region is CASSLMAGAEAFF. The CDR3 DNA is TGTGCCAGCAGTTTAATGGCGGGGGCTGAAGCTTTCTTT.

This chain connects TRBV9 to TRBJ2-7, with D possibly matching TRBD1 (6 bases). Trimming removed 0 bases from V and 3 bases from J, with 13 bases in between. This CDR3 has 15 residues. Germline V gene sequence: CDR1 SGDLS, CDR2 YYNGEE. CDR3: CASSVGPGTHYEQYF. CDR3 sequence (DNA): TGTGCCAGCAGCGTAGGCCCCGGGACACACTACGAGCAGTACTTC.

This clone showed up just once. V gene TRBV4-2 combines with J gene TRBJ1-5; TRBD1 agrees at 9 bases. V was pared by 3 bases and J by 4 bases, with 4 bases of the junction left unmatched. Germline-derived CDR1 and CDR2 are LGHNA and YNFKEQ. The CDR3 is 15 residues long. The CDR3 nucleotides are TGTGCCAGCAGCCAGGGAGGACAGGGGAATCAGCCCCAGCATTTT. Protein product: CASSQGGQGNQPQHF.

J is TRBJ2-1 and V is TRBV19, with TRBD1 matching over 7 bases. Germline CDR1 LNHDA, CDR2 SQIVND (reference sequence). The CDR3 runs to 14 residues. Trimming removed 9 bases from V and 10 bases from J; junction bases left unmatched: 15. The CDR3 spells CASAVTGMDGEQFF. The CDR3, as DNA: TGTGCCAGCGCCGTGACAGGGATGGACGGGGAGCAGTTCTTC.

The chain combines TRBV5-4 with TRBJ2-1; no clear D. Germline CDR1 is SGHNT and CDR2 is YYREEE (reference sequence). V lost 2 bases to trimming and J lost 6 bases, with 18 bases between them. The CDR3 sequence is 16 residues long. The CDR3 here is CASSLEIRAEPNEQFF. The CDR3 DNA reads as TGTGCCAGCAGCTTAGAAATCCGTGCGGAACCCAATGAGCAGTTCTTC.

The DNA of the CDR3 is TGTGCCAGTAGTCCCGGGACACCCTACGAGCAGTACTTC. Encoded protein: CASSPGTPYEQYF. V is TRBV19 and J is TRBJ2-7; perhaps TRBD1 as D (6 bases). In germline, CDR1 is LNHDA, CDR2 SQIVND (reference sequence). The CDR3 consists of 13 residues. Deletions cut 5 bases from V and 2 bases from J, with 10 bases between.

The J gene is TRBJ2-7, the V gene TRBV4-3; D ambiguous. The ends were cut back, 0 bases at V and 6 bases at J, with 12 bases in the middle. Germline V gene data show CDR1 as LGHNA and CDR2 as YSLEER. The CDR3 contains 14 residues. CDR3 loop: CASSQEAWVSEQYF. The CDR3 DNA reads as TGCGCCAGCAGCCAAGAAGCGTGGGTCTCCGAGCAGTACTTC.

V gene TRBV9 combines with J gene TRBJ1-1; 11 nucleotides agree with TRBD1. Unmatched junction bases numbered 4, after V lost 3 bases and J lost 3 bases. CDR3 size: 15 residues. Per the germline V gene, CDR1 is SGDLS and CDR2 is YYNGEE. As DNA, the CDR3 is TGTGCCAGCAGCGGGACAGGGGGCCGGGACACTGAAGCTTTCTTT. It codes for CASSGTGGRDTEAFF.

The chain is built from TRBV7-2 and TRBJ2-4; 8 bases are a match to TRBD2. Germline-derived CDR1 and CDR2 are SGHTA and FQGNSA. V lost 7 bases, J lost 9 bases, and 5 bases stayed unmatched. The CDR3 has 12 amino acids. The CDR3 sequence is CASTQRGGIQYF. The CDR3 bases are TGTGCCAGCACCCAACGGGGGGGCATTCAGTACTTC.

This clone was found once. The chain recombines TRBV20-1 with TRBJ1-2; weak D call: TRBD1 (6 bases). The CDR3 runs to 14 residues. CDR1 DFQATT and CDR2 SNEGSKA come from the germline V gene (reference sequence). V shed 3 bases and J shed 4 bases, with 15 bases lying between them. CDR3 coding DNA: TGCAGTGCTAGTGACTGGGGGCGCCCCTATGGCTACACCTTC. Protein sequence: CSASDWGRPYGYTF.

The V gene is TRBV28, the J gene TRBJ2-4, with 7 bases matching TRBD1. The germline V gene encodes CDR1 MDHEN and CDR2 SYDVKM. CDR3 size: 16 residues. The V gene end was trimmed by 2 bases and the J gene end by 2 bases; junction bases not matched to a gene: 6. This CDR3 reads CASSLRGRTTKNIQYF. CDR3 bases: TGTGCCAGCAGTTTAAGGGGGCGCACTACCAAAAACATTCAGTACTTC.

This clone has just one count. The V and J genes are TRBV5-1 and TRBJ2-3, with 8 bases lining up with TRBD2. V dropped 4 bases and J dropped 5; count of bases not matched to a gene: 6. Per germline, CDR1 SGHRS and CDR2 YFSETQ. This CDR3 spans 14 amino acids. The CDR3 loop reads CASSVTSAGDTQYF. CDR3 bases: TGCGCCAGCAGCGTGACTAGCGCAGGAGATACGCAGTATTTT.

The chain has TRBV19 and TRBJ1-5; no reliable D call. CDR1 LNHDA and CDR2 SQIVND come from the germline V gene (reference sequence). The V end lost 2 bases, the J end lost 7 bases, and 15 bases lay between the germline ends. The CDR3 extends over 15 amino acids. Here the CDR3 DNA reads TGTGCCAGTAGTATAAAGGCGGGAGGGAACCAGCCCCAGCATTTT. This translates into CASSIKAGGNQPQHF.

The V call is TRBV6-5, the J call TRBJ1-2, with 8 bases matching TRBD1. Germline CDR1 is MNHEY and CDR2 is SVGAGI. The CDR3 is 12 residues long. The CDR3 DNA reads TGTGAGACAGGGGAAGCTAACTATGGCTACACCTTC. It codes for CETGEANYGYTF.

The chain has TRBV4-3 and TRBJ2-5; D possibly corresponds to TRBD1 (6 bases). CDR1 LGHNA and CDR2 YSLEER come from the germline V gene. Between the trimmed V and J ends, which lost 5 bases and 1 base, there was a span of 11 bases. This CDR3 region has 14 residues. The CDR3 protein is CASSARTAQETQYF. For the CDR3, the DNA is TGCGCCAGCAGCGCCCGGACAGCCCAAGAGACCCAGTACTTC.

The chain joins TRBV7-8 to TRBJ1-3, with TRBD1 identical over 9 bases. Germline CDR1 reads SGHVS; CDR2 reads FQNEAQ. With V trimmed by 5 bases and J by 5 bases, 7 bases remained unmatched. The CDR3 has 15 amino acids. CDR3 in DNA: TGTGCCAGCAGCCTCACAGGGGGCCAACGAAACACCATATATTTT. Its protein product is CASSLTGGQRNTIYF.

J is TRBJ2-7 and V is TRBV2; 9 nucleotides line up with TRBD2. The CDR3 covers 16 residues. The trim removed 2 bases at V and 5 bases at J, leaving 10 bases unmatched. CDR1 is SNHLY, CDR2 FYNNEI, per germline. The CDR3 protein is CASSERRAGGIDEQYF. Written as DNA, the CDR3 is TGTGCCAGCAGTGAACGACGAGCGGGAGGCATCGACGAGCAGTACTTC.